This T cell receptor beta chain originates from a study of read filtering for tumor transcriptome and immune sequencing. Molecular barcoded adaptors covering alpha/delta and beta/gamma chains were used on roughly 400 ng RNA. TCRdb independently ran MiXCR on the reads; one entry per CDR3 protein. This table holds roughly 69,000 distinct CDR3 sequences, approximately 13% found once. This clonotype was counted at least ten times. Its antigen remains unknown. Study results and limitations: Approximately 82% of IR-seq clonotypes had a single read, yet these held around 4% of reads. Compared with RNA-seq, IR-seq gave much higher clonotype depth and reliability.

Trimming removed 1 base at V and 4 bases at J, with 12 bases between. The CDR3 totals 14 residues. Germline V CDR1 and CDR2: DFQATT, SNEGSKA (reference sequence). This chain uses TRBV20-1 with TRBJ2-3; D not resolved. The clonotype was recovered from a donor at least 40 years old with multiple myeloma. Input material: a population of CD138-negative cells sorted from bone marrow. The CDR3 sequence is CSARVQRGADTQYF. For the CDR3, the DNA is TGCAGTGCTAGAGTCCAAAGAGGCGCAGATACGCAGTATTTT.